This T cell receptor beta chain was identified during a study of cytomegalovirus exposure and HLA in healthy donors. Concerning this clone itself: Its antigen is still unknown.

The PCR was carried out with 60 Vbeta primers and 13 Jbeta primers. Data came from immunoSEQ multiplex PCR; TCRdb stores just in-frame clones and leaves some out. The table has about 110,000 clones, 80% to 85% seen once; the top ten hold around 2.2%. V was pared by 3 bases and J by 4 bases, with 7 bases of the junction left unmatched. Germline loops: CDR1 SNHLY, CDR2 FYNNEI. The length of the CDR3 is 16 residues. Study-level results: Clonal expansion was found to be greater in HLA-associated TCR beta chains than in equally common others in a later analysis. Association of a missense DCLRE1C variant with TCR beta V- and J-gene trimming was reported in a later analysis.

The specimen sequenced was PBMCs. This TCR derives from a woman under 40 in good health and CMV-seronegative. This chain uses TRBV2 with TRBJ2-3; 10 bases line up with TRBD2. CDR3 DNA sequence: TGTGCCAGCAGTGAGCGTCTAGCGGGAGCAGCAGATACGCAGTATTTT. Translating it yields CASSERLAGAADTQYF. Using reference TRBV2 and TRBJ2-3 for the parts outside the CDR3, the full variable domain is EPEVTQTPSHQVTQMGQEVILRCVPISNHLYFYWYRQILGQKVEFLVSFYNNEISEKSEIFDDQFSVERPDGSNFTLKIRSTKLEDSAMYFCASSERLAGAADTQYFGPGTRLTVL.